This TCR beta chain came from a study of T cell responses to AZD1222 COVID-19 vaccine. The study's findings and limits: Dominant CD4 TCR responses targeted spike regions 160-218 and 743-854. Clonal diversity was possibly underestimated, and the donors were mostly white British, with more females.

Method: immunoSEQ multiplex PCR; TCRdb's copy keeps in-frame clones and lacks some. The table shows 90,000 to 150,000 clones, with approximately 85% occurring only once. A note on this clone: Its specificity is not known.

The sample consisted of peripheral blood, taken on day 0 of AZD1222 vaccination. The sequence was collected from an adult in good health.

CDR3 protein: CAWSEGSYEQYF. The CDR3 bases are TGTGCCTGGAGTGAAGGGTCCTACGAGCAGTACTTC. This chain links TRBV30 with TRBJ2-7; D not certain. CDR1 is GTSNPN and CDR2 is SVGIG in the germline V gene (reference sequence). The CDR3 runs 12 residues. With 1 base removed from V and 1 base from J, the gap between germline ends came to 5 bases.